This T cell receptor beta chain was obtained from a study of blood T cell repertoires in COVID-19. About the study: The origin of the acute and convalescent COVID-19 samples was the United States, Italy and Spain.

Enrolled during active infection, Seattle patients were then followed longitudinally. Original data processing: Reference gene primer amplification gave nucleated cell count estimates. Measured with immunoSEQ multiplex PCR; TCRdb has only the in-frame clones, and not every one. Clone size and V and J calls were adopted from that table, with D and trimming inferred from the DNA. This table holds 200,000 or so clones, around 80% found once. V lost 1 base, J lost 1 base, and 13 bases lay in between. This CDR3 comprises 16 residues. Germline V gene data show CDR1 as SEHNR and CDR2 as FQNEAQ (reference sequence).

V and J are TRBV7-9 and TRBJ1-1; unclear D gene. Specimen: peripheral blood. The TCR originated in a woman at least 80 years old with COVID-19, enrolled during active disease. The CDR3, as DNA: TGTGCCAGCAGCTTAGTTGGAGGAGACCAGAACACTGAAGCTTTCTTT. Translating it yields CASSLVGGDQNTEAFF. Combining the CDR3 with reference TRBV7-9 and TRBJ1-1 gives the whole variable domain DTGVSQNPRHKITKRGQNVTFRCDPISEHNRLYWYRQTLGQGPEFLTYFQNEAQLEKSRLLSDRFSAERPKGSFSTLEIQRTEQGDSAMYLCASSLVGGDQNTEAFFGQGTRLTVV.